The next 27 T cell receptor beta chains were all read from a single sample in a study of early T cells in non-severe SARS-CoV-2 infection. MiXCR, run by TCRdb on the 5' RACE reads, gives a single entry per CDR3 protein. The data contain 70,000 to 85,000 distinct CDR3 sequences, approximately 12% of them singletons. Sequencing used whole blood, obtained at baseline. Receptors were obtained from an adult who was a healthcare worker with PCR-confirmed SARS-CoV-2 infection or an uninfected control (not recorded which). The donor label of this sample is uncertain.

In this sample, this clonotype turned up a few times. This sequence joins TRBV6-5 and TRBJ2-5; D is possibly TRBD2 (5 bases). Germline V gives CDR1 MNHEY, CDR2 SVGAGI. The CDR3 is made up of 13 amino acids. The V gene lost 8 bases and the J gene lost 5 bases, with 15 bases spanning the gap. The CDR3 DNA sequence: TGTGCCAGCGGCCGGAGCGGCTGGGAGACCCAGTACTTC. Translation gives CASGRSGWETQYF.

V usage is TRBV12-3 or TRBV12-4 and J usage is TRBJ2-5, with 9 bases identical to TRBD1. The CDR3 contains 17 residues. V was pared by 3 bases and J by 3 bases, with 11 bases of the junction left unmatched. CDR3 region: CASSFRILDRGKETQYF. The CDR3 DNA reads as TGTGCCAGCAGTTTTCGGATACTGGACAGGGGAAAAGAGACCCAGTACTTC.

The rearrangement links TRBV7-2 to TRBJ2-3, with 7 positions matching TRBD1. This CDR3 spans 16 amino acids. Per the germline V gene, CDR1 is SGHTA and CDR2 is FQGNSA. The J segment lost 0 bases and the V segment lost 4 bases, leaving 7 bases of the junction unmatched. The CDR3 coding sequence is TGTGCCAGCAGCTCTTACAGGGGTCTTAGCACAGATACGCAGTATTTT. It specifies CASSSYRGLSTDTQYF.

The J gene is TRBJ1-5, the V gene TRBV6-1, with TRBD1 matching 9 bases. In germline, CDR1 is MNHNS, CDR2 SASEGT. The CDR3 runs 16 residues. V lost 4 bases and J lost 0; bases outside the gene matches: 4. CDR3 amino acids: CASSGLDRGSNQPQHF. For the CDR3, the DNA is TGTGCCAGCAGTGGCCTGGACAGGGGTAGCAATCAGCCCCAGCATTTT.

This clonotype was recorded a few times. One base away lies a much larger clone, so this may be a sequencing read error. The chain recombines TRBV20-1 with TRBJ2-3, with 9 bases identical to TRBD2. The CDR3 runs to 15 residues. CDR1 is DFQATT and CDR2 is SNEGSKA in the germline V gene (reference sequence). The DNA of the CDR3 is TGCGGTGCTAGAGAGCGGGGACTAGCAGGTGATACGCAGTATTTT. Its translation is CGARERGLAGDTQYF.

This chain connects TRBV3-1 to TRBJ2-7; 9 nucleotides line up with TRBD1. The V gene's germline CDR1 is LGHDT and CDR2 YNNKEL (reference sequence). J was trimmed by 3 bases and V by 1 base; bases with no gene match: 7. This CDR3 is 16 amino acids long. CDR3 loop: CASSQAGQGRIYEQYF. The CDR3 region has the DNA TGTGCCAGCAGCCAAGCTGGACAGGGGCGGATCTACGAGCAGTACTTC.

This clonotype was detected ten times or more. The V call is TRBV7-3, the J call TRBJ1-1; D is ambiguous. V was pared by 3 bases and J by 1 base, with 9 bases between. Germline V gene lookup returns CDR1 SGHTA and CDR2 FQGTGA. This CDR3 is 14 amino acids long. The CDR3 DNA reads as TGTGCCAGCAGCTTGCGTCATTCGAACACTGAAGCTTTCTTT. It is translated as CASSLRHSNTEAFF.

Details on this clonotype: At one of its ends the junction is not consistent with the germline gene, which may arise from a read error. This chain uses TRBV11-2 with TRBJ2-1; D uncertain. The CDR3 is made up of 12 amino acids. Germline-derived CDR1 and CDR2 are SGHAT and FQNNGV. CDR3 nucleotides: TGTGCCAGCAACTTACGTCCCAATGAGCAGTTCTTC. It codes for CASNLRPNEQFF.

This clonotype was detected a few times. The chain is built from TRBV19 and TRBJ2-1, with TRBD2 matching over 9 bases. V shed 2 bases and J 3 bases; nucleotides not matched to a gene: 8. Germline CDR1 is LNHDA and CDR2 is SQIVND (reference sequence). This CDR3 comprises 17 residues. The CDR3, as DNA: TGTGCCAGTAGTATATCTTCGGGGACTAGCAACTACAATGAGCAGTTCTTC. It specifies CASSISSGTSNYNEQFF.

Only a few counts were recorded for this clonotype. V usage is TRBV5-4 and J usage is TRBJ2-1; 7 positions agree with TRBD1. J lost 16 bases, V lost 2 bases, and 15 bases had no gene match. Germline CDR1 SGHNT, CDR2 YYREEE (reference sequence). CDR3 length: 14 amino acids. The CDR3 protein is CASSLRQGQEVEFF. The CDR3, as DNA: TGTGCCAGCAGCTTACGCCAAGGACAGGAGGTAGAATTCTTC.

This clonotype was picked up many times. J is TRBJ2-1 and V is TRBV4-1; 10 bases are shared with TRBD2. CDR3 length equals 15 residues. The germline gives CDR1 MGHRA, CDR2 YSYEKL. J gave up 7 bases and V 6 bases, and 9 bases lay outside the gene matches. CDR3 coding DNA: TGCGCCAGCAGTCCTCCAGCGGGAGGGTTTAATGAGCAGTTCTTC. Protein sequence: CASSPPAGGFNEQFF.

CDR3 sequence: CSARVGQGYYEQYF. The CDR3 DNA reads TGCAGTGCTAGGGTGGGACAGGGATATTACGAGCAGTACTTC. The V and J genes are TRBV20-1 and TRBJ2-7, with 9 bases that match TRBD1. The junction had 7 bases not matched to a gene; V was cut back by 3 bases and J by 4 bases. Germline CDR1 and CDR2: DFQATT and SNEGSKA (reference sequence). The CDR3 is made up of 14 amino acids.

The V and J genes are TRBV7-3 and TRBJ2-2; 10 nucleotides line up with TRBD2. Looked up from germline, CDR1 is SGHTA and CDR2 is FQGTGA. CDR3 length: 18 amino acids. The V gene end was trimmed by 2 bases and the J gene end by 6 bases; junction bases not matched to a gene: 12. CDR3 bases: TGTGCCAGCAGCTTATTTGCTAGCGGGAGAGATCAGGCCGGGGAGCTGTTTTTT. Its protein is CASSLFASGRDQAGELFF.

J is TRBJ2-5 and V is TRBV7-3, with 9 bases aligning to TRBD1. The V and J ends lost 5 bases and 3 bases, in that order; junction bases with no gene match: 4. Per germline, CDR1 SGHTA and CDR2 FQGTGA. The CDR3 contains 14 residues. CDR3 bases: TGTGCCAGCAGCCAGGGACAGGGAAAAGAGACCCAGTACTTC. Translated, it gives CASSQGQGKETQYF.

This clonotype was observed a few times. The CDR3, as DNA: TGTGCCAGCAGAGGAACGGGAACTGAAGCTTTCTTT. This sequence encodes CASRGTGTEAFF. V gene TRBV12-3 or TRBV12-4 combines with J gene TRBJ1-1; D uncertain. V dropped 6 bases and J dropped 5 bases, with 10 bases sitting between them. The CDR3 contains 12 residues.

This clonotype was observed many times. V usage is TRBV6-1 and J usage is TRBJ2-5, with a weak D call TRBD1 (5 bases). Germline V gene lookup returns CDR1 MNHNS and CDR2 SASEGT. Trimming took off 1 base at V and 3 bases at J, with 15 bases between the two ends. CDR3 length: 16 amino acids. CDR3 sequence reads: CASSEGLRQGEETQYF. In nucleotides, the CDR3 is TGTGCCAGCAGTGAAGGGTTGCGTCAGGGTGAAGAGACCCAGTACTTC.

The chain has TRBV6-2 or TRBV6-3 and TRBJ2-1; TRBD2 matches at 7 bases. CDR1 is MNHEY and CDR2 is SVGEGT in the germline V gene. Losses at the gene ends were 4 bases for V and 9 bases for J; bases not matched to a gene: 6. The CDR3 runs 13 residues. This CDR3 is CASSSRTRSEQFF. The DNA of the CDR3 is TGTGCCAGCAGTTCTAGGACTAGGTCTGAGCAGTTCTTC.

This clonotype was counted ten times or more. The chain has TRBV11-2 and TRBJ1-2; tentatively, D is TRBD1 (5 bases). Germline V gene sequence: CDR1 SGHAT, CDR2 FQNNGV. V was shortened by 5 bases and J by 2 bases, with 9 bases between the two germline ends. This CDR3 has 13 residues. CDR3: CASSRDRNYGYTF. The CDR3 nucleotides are TGTGCCAGCAGCCGTGACAGAAACTATGGCTACACCTTC.

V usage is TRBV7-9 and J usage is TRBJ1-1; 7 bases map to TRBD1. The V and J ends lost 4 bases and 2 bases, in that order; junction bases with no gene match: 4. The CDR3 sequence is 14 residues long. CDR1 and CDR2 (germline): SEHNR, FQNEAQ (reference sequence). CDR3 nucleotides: TGTGCCAGCAGCTCGCAGGGGGATAACACTGAAGCTTTCTTT. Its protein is CASSSQGDNTEAFF.

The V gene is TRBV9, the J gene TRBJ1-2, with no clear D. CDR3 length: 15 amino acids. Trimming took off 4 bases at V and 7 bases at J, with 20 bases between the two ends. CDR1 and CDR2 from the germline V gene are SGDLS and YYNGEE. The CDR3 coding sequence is TGTGCCAGCAGCCCTTCCGGCAGGTTTATCTCTGGCTACACCTTC. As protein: CASSPSGRFISGYTF.

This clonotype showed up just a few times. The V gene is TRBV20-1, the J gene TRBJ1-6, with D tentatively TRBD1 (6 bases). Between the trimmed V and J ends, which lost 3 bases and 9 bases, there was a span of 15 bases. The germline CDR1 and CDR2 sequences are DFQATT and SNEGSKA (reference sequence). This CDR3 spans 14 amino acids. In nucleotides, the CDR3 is TGCAGTGCTAGGGGGGGCCTCAGGGGTTCACCCCTCCACTTT. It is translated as CSARGGLRGSPLHF.

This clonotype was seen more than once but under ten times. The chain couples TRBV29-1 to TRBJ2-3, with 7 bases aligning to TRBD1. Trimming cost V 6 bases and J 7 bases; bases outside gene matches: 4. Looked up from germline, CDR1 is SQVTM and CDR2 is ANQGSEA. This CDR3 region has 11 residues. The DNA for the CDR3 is TGCAGCGTAACAGGGGAGTATACGCAGTATTTT. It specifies CSVTGEYTQYF.

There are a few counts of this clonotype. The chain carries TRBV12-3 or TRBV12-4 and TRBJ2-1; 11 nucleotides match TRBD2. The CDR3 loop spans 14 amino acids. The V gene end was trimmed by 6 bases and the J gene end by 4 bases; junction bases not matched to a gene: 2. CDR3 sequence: CASRLAGGYNEQFF. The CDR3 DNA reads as TGTGCCAGCAGGCTAGCGGGGGGTTACAATGAGCAGTTCTTC.

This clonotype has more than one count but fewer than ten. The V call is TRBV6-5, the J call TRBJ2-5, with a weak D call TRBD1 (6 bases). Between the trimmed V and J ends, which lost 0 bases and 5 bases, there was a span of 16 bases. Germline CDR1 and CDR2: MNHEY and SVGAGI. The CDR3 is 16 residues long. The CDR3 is CASSYSISGAGETQYF. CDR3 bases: TGTGCCAGCAGTTACTCGATCTCAGGGGCGGGCGAGACCCAGTACTTC.

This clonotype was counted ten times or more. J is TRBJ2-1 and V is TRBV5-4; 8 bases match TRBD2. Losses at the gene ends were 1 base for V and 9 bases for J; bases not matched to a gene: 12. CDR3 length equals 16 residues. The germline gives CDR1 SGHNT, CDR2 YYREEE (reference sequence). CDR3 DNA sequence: TGTGCCAGCAGCTTGTATCAGGAGCGGGGGAAGGGTGAGCAGTTCTTC. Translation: CASSLYQERGKGEQFF.

The CDR3 region is CAISVTSGVSYEQYF. In DNA form, the CDR3 reads TGTGCCATCAGTGTGACTAGCGGGGTCTCCTACGAGCAGTACTTC. The chain recombines TRBV10-3 with TRBJ2-7; 11 positions match TRBD2. Germline V gene lookup returns CDR1 ENHRY and CDR2 SYGVKD. The junction had 2 bases not matched to a gene; V was cut back by 4 bases and J by 0 bases. The CDR3 has 15 residues.

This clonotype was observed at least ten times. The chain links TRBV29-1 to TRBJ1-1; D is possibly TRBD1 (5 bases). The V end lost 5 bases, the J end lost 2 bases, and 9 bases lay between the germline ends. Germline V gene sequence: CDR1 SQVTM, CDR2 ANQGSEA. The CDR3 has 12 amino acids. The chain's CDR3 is CSVTTGNTEAFF. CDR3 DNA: TGCAGCGTTACCACAGGAAACACTGAAGCTTTCTTT.